This TCR beta chain was profiled in a study of post-analysis software for immune sequencing data. Worth noting for this clonotype: Its cognate antigen is unknown.

Study-wide results and caveats: Patients used several TRBV segments, including TRBV5-6, TRBV5-1 and TRBV20-1, more often than controls. Samples from a shared batch, those prepared together, strongly co-clustered by F measure.

cDNA libraries for TCR beta contained unique molecular identifiers. TCRdb re-analysed the PCR reads in MiXCR, keeping a single row per CDR3 protein. The sample gives about 770,000 distinct CDR3 sequences, more than 45% of which show up once; roughly 4.5% is in the top ten. CDR1 is SGHRS, CDR2 YFSETQ, per germline. V dropped 4 bases and J dropped 10; count of bases not matched to a gene: 8. The CDR3 runs to 13 residues. The specimen was blood. The chain carries TRBV5-1 and TRBJ2-1; TRBD1 matches at 7 bases. This sequence originates from a girl between 5 and 17 years old with multiple sclerosis. The CDR3 bases are TGCGCCAGCAGCACGACAGGGCCGCGGGAGCAGTTCTTC. Translating gives CASSTTGPREQFF.